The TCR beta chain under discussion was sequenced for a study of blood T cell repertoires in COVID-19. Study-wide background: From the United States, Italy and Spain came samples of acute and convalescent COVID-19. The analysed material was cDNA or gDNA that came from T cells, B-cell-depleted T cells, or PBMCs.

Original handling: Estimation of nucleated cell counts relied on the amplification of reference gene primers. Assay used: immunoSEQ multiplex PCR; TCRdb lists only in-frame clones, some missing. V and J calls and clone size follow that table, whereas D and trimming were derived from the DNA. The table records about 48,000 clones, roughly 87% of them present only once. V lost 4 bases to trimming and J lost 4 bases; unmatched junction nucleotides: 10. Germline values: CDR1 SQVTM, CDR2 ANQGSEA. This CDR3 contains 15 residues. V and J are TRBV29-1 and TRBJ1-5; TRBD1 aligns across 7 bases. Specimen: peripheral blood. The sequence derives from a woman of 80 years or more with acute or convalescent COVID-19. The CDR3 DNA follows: TGCAGCGTTGTTGTCCCGGCAGGGGGTAATCAGCCCCAGCATTTT. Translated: CSVVVPAGGNQPQHF.